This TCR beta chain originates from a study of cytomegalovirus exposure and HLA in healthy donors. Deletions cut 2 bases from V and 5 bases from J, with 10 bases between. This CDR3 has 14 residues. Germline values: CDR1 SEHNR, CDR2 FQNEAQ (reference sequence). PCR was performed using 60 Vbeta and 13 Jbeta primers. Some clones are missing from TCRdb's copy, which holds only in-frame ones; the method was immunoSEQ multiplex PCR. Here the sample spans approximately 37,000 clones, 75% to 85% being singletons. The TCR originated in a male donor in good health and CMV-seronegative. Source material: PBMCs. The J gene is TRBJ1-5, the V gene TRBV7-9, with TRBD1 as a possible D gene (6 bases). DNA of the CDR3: TGTGCCAGCAGCTTAACAGGGAGTTATCAGCCCCAGCATTTT. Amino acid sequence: CASSLTGSYQPQHF.